This T cell receptor beta chain was sequenced for a study of T cell repertoires in cytomegalovirus infection. Each CDR3 protein gets one entry after TCRdb re-called the reads with MiXCR. The data contain 680,000 or so distinct CDR3 sequences, roughly a third of them singletons. Deletions cut 5 bases from V and 2 bases from J, with 15 bases between. Germline lookup yields CDR1 SEHNR and CDR2 FQNEAQ (reference sequence). The CDR3 has 15 residues. Study-wide results and caveats: The response measured ex vivo was dominated by TCR beta clonotypes (HLA-C-restricted and CMV-specific).

A few counts support this clonotype. Its antigen is not identified. V and J are TRBV7-9 and TRBJ1-1, with D possibly being TRBD1 (6 bases). The sequenced material came from PBMCs. This receptor was obtained from a human donor in good health (CMV status not recorded). Some clones in this sample may be carry-over from other donors' samples. CDR3 protein: CASSLRGNENTEAFF. Written as DNA, the CDR3 is TGTGCCAGCAGCCTCAGGGGAAACGAAAACACTGAAGCTTTCTTT. Full variable domain (outside the CDR3, taken from reference TRBV7-9 and TRBJ1-1): DTGVSQNPRHKITKRGQNVTFRCDPISEHNRLYWYRQTLGQGPEFLTYFQNEAQLEKSRLLSDRFSAERPKGSFSTLEIQRTEQGDSAMYLCASSLRGNENTEAFFGQGTRLTVV.